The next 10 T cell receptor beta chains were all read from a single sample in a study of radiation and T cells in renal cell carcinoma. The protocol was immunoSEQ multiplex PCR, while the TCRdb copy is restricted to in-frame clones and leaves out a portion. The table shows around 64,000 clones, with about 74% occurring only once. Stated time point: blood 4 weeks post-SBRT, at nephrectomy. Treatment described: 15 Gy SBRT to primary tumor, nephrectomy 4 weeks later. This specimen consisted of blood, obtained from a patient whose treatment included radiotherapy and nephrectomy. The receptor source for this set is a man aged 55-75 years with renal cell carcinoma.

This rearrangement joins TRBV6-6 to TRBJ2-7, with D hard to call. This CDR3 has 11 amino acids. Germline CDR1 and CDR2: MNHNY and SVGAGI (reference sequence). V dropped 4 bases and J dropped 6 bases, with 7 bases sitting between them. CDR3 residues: CASSSSGEQYF. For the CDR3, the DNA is TGTGCCAGCAGTTCCTCGGGCGAGCAGTACTTC.

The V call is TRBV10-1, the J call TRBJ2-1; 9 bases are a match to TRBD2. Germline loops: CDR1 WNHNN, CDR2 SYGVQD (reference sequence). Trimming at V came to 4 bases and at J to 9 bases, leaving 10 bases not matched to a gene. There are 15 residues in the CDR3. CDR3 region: CASSVGSGGRSEQFF. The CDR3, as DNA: TGCGCCAGCAGTGTAGGGAGCGGGGGGCGGAGTGAGCAGTTCTTC.

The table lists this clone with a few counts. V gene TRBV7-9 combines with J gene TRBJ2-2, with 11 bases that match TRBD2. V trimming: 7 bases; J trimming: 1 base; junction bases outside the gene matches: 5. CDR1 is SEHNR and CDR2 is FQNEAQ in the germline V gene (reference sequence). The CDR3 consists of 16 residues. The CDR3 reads CASTPGTSGNTGELFF. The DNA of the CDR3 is TGTGCCAGCACCCCCGGGACTAGCGGGAACACCGGGGAGCTGTTTTTT. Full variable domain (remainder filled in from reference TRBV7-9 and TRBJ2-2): DTGVSQNPRHKITKRGQNVTFRCDPISEHNRLYWYRQTLGQGPEFLTYFQNEAQLEKSRLLSDRFSAERPKGSFSTLEIQRTEQGDSAMYLCASTPGTSGNTGELFFGEGSRLTVL.

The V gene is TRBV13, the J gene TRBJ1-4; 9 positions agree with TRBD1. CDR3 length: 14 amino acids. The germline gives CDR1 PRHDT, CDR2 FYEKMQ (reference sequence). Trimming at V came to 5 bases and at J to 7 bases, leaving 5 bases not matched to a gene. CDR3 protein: CASSRRQGGEKLFF. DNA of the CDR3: TGTGCCAGCAGCCGACGACAGGGGGGTGAAAAACTGTTTTTT.

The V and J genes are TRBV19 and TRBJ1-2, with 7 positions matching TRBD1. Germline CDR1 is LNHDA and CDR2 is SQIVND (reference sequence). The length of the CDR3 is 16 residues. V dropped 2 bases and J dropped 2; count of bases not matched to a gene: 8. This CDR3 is CASSIRGQVMNYGYTF. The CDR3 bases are TGTGCCAGTAGTATAAGGGGGCAGGTGATGAACTATGGCTACACCTTC.

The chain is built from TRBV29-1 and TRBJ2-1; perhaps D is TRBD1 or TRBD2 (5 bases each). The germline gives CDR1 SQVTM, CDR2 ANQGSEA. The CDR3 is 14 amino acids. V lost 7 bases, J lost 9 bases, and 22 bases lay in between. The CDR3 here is CSARPGWGSGEQFF. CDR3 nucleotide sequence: TGCAGCGCCAGACCCGGGTGGGGGTCAGGTGAGCAGTTCTTC.

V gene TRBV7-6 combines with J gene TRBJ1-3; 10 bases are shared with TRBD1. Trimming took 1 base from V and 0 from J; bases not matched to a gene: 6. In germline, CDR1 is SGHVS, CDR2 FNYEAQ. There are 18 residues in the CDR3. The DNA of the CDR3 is TGTGCCAGCAGCTTAGTTGCGGGACAGGGGTTCTCTGGAAACACCATATATTTT. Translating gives CASSLVAGQGFSGNTIYF.

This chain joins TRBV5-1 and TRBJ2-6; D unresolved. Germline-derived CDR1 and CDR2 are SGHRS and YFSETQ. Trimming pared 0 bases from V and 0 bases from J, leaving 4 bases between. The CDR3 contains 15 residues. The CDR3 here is CASSLEFSGANVLTF. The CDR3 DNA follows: TGCGCCAGCAGCTTGGAATTCTCTGGGGCCAACGTCCTGACTTTC.

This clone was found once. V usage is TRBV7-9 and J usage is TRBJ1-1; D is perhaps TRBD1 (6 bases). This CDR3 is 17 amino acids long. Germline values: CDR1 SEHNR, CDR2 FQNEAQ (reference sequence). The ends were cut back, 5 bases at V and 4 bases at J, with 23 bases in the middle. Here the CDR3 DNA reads TGTGCCAGCAGCGACGCCGGACAGACTATACCCGCCACTGAAGCTTTCTTT. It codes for CASSDAGQTIPATEAFF.

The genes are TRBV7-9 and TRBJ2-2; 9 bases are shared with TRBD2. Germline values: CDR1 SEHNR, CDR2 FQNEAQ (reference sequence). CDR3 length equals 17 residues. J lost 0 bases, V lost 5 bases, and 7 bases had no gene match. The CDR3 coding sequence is TGTGCCAGCAGCCCCATGCCTAGCGGGACGAACACCGGGGAGCTGTTTTTT. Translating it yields CASSPMPSGTNTGELFF.